These 13 T cell receptor beta chains were all obtained from the same sample, sequenced in a study of CD8+CD57+ T cells in acquired aplastic anemia. By flow cytometry, patients selected for sequencing had shown an expansion of CD8+CD57+ cells. Investigators profiled TCR beta VDJ and CDR3 from genomic DNA template. TCRdb independently ran MiXCR on the reads; one entry per CDR3 protein. The profile covers about 150,000 distinct CDR3 sequences, with about 50% appearing a single time and under 35% taken by the ten largest. Sequenced: sorted CD4+, CD8+, or CD8+CD57+ T cells (not recorded which) from PBMCs. The origin of the receptors is a human donor with aplastic anemia.

The CDR3: CASSLVPSSTGELFF. The CDR3 bases are TGTGCCAGCAGCTTAGTCCCTAGCTCCACCGGGGAGCTGTTTTTT. This chain links TRBV7-9 with TRBJ2-2; D is perhaps TRBD2 (5 bases). V was cut by 1 base and J by 4 bases, with 10 bases left in between. From germline, CDR1 is SEHNR and CDR2 FQNEAQ (reference sequence). The CDR3 runs to 15 residues.

Turning to this clonotype: A read error may explain this, as a much larger clone is one base away. CDR3 coding DNA: TGTGCCGGCAGCTTGGTCCTAGCGGGTTACACAGATACGCAGTATTTT. This gives the protein CAGSLVLAGYTDTQYF. The chain links TRBV7-3 to TRBJ2-3; 8 nucleotides line up with TRBD2. Germline loops: CDR1 SGHTA, CDR2 FQGTGA. The CDR3 has 16 residues.

This clonotype has just one count. The chain carries TRBV24-1 and TRBJ2-3; the D gene is possibly TRBD1 (6 bases). The CDR3 consists of 15 residues. Deletions cut 0 bases from V and 11 bases from J, with 17 bases between. Germline loops: CDR1 KGHDR, CDR2 SFDVKD. The CDR3 here is CATSDLDRMGDEQYF. The CDR3 nucleotides are TGTGCCACCAGTGATTTGGACAGGATGGGGGATGAGCAGTATTTT.

This chain joins TRBV2 and TRBJ2-7; D might be TRBD1 (6 bases). This CDR3 spans 13 amino acids. Germline V gene lookup returns CDR1 SNHLY and CDR2 FYNNEI. Trimming left V 6 bases short and J 2 bases short, with 11 bases between. The CDR3 coding sequence is TGTGCCAGCAGCACACAGGGCCCCTACGAGCAGTACTTC. The encoded protein is CASSTQGPYEQYF.

This clonotype came up many times. The chain combines TRBV11-3 with TRBJ2-7; 10 positions agree with TRBD2. With V trimmed by 5 bases and J by 5 bases, 9 bases remained unmatched. The CDR3 extends over 15 amino acids. CDR1 SGHNT and CDR2 YENEEA come from the germline V gene. The CDR3 here is CASSPLAGGVDEQYF. CDR3 DNA: TGTGCCAGCAGCCCGTTAGCGGGGGGCGTGGACGAGCAGTACTTC.

In the case of this clonotype: The junction and the germline gene differ at one end; a read error may be behind it. The rearrangement joins TRBV5-1 to TRBJ2-1; 7 bases are shared with TRBD2. Germline CDR1 is SGHRS and CDR2 is YFSETQ. The CDR3 has 12 amino acids. The CDR3 reads CAGSFAGDEQLF. CDR3 DNA sequence: TGCGCCGGCAGCTTCGCGGGGGATGAGCAGCTCTTC.

This clonotype was seen only a few times. The rearrangement uses TRBV20-1 and TRBJ1-6; 7 bases are shared with TRBD1. The CDR3 has 15 residues. Germline CDR1 DFQATT, CDR2 SNEGSKA (reference sequence). Trimming cost V 5 bases and J 9 bases; bases outside gene matches: 13. The DNA for the CDR3 is TGCAGTGCTCGGCGTTTTGTCGGGGACAGTTCACCCCTCCACTTT. It specifies CSARRFVGDSSPLHF.

The rearrangement links TRBV2 to TRBJ2-5; no definite D call. The CDR3 is made up of 10 amino acids. Germline CDR1 reads SNHLY; CDR2 reads FYNNEI. Trimming pared 6 bases from V and 6 bases from J, leaving 5 bases between. The DNA of the CDR3 is TGTGCCAGCAGGGAGAAGACCCAGTACTTC. This codes for CASREKTQYF.

This clonotype was picked up many times. This chain connects TRBV29-1 to TRBJ2-7; TRBD2 might be the D (5 bases). CDR3 size: 12 residues. The V gene lost 3 bases and the J gene lost 7 bases, with 13 bases spanning the gap. CDR1 and CDR2 (germline): SQVTM, ANQGSEA. The CDR3 DNA reads as TGCAGCGTTGAGGCCCATACGGGGGAGCAGTACTTC. This encodes CSVEAHTGEQYF.

This clonotype was seen a single time. The CDR3: CASSLPPGQGADEQYF. The DNA for the CDR3 is TGTGCCAGCAGCCTCCCCCCGGGACAGGGGGCGGACGAGCAGTACTTC. V usage is TRBV11-1 and J usage is TRBJ2-7, with 12 nucleotides matching TRBD1. J was trimmed by 5 bases and V by 5 bases; bases with no gene match: 10. The germline V gene encodes CDR1 SGHAT and CDR2 FQDESV (reference sequence). The CDR3 runs 16 residues.

This clonotype showed up many times. The rearrangement uses TRBV6-2 or TRBV6-3 and TRBJ2-5, with D perhaps matching TRBD2 (5 bases). This CDR3 spans 12 amino acids. From germline, CDR1 is MNHEY and CDR2 SVGEGT. Trimming left V 5 bases short and J 4 bases short, with 8 bases between. CDR3 in amino acids: CASSNGVETQYF. DNA of the CDR3: TGTGCCAGCAGTAACGGGGTAGAGACCCAGTACTTC.

Only one count was recorded for this clonotype. This rearrangement joins TRBV19 to TRBJ2-7, with TRBD2 matching over 12 bases. Trimming at V came to 5 bases and at J to 1 base, leaving 15 bases not matched to a gene. The CDR3 runs 19 residues. From germline, CDR1 is LNHDA and CDR2 SQIVND (reference sequence). Here the CDR3 DNA reads TGTGCCAGTAGTCCCCCCAGGACTAGCGGGGTTGATAGGTCCTACGAGCAGTACTTC. It translates to CASSPPRTSGVDRSYEQYF.

This chain links TRBV15 with TRBJ2-7, with TRBD2 matching 11 bases. CDR1 is LNHNV, CDR2 YYDKDF, per germline (reference sequence). With V trimmed by 5 bases and J by 0 bases, 9 bases remained unmatched. There are 17 residues in the CDR3. CDR3 region: CATSPGLAAGNSYEQYF. CDR3 DNA sequence: TGTGCCACCAGCCCGGGACTAGCGGCTGGAAACTCCTACGAGCAGTACTTC.